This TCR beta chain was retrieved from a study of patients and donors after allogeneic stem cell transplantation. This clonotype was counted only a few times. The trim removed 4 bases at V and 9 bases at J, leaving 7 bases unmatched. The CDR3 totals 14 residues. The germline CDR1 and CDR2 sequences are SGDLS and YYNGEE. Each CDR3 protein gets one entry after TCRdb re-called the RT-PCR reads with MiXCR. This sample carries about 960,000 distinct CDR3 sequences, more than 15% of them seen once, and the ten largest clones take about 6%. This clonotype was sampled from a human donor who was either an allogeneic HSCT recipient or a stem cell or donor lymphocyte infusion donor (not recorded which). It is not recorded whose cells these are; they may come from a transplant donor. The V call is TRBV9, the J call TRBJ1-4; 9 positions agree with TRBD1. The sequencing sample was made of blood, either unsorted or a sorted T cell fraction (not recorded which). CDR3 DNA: TGTGCCAGCAGCCCCCGGGACAGGGAGAAAAAACTGTTTTTT. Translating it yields CASSPRDREKKLFF.